The T cell receptor beta chain described here comes from a study of blood T cell repertoires in COVID-19. This table comes from immunoSEQ multiplex PCR, and its TCRdb copy is limited to in-frame clones, with some not included. Among some 56,000 clones, under 90% were seen once, and the ten largest hold roughly 28%. The V end lost 3 bases, the J end lost 6 bases, and 15 bases lay between the germline ends. CDR3 length: 14 residues. Germline CDR1 reads LGHNA; CDR2 reads YSLEER. The sequencing input was peripheral blood. V gene TRBV4-3 combines with J gene TRBJ2-7; the D gene is possibly TRBD1 (5 bases). The receptor's source is a woman older than 75 with active or convalescent COVID-19. CDR3 bases: TGCGCCAGCAGCCAGGCCCCCAGGGTAGGCGAGCAGTACTTC. Translation: CASSQAPRVGEQYF.